What follows are 6 T cell receptor beta chains derived from one specimen sequenced in a study of blood T cells in healthy people across ages. Primed by a sample-barcoded 5' primer and a J-beta primer mix, a second PCR proceeded for 7 to 11 cycles. TCRdb analysed the 5' RACE reads with MiXCR anew, one entry per CDR3 protein. This table has over a million distinct CDR3 sequences, more than 35% appearing once. Sequencing was performed on blood. Receptor source: a woman aged 60-70 years in good health.

The chain is built from TRBV21-1 and TRBJ1-2; the table's D gene call, TRBD1, was not cross checked with the DNA. TRBV21-1 is assigned pseudogene status. The CDR3 covers 16 residues. CDR3 sequence reads: CASRNLPRRRNYGYTF. Here the CDR3 DNA reads TGTGCCAGCAGGAACCTACCAAGGCGGCGTAACTATGGCTACACCTTC.

The chain uses TRBV5-1 and TRBJ2-3, with 7 bases matching TRBD1. V shed 0 bases, J shed 1 base, and the junction held 11 bases outside the gene matches. The V gene's germline CDR1 is SGHRS and CDR2 YFSETQ. The CDR3 sequence is 18 residues long. CDR3 nucleotides: TGCGCCAGCAGCTTGGAGGGGATTGCAGGGGGTCGCACAGATACGCAGTATTTT. Residues: CASSLEGIAGGRTDTQYF.

This clonotype was counted only a few times. In nucleotides, the CDR3 is TGTGCCAGCAGTTACCCCCCGGACAGGAACACTGAAGCTTTCTTT. Translation gives CASSYPPDRNTEAFF. The chain couples TRBV6-6 to TRBJ1-1; perhaps TRBD1 as D (6 bases). This CDR3 has 15 amino acids. Germline V gene sequence: CDR1 MNHNY, CDR2 SVGAGI (reference sequence). The V gene lost 2 bases and the J gene lost 1 base, with 11 bases spanning the gap.

This clonotype occurred a few times. The J gene is TRBJ2-1, the V gene TRBV20-1; D may be TRBD1 or TRBD2 (5 bases each). The CDR3 spans 11 residues. Trimming stripped 5 bases from V and 7 bases from J, with 9 bases between. CDR1 DFQATT and CDR2 SNEGSKA come from the germline V gene (reference sequence). Here the CDR3 reads CSAPRGNEQFF. For the CDR3, the DNA is TGCAGTGCTCCGAGGGGTAATGAGCAGTTCTTC.

The rearrangement links TRBV7-9 to TRBJ1-1, with D perhaps matching TRBD1 (5 bases). V was clipped by 5 bases and J by 8 bases, with 12 bases between them. Germline loops: CDR1 SEHNR, CDR2 FQNEAQ (reference sequence). The CDR3 loop spans 12 amino acids. The CDR3 DNA reads as TGTGCCAGCAGCCCCCCATGGGGGGAAGCTTTCTTT. Its translation is CASSPPWGEAFF.

The chain uses TRBV7-8 and TRBJ2-7; 7 bases map to TRBD1. In germline, CDR1 is SGHVS, CDR2 FQNEAQ. This CDR3 has 14 residues. V gave up 1 base and J gave up 3 bases; unmatched junction bases: 3. CDR3 amino acids: CASSLEAGGYEQYF. In DNA, the CDR3 is TGTGCCAGCAGCTTAGAGGCAGGGGGCTACGAGCAGTACTTC.